The 24 T cell receptor beta chains below come from one sample, sequenced in a study of metastatic and nonmetastatic thyroid tumors. TCRdb ran MiXCR on the PCR reads. The sample includes about 14,000 clones, about 31% seen only once; the top ten take more than 25%. Each patient came to thyroid surgery without any prior treatment (of any kind). The source material was tumor tissue. These receptors originate from a female donor with papillary thyroid cancer or a benign thyroid nodule (not recorded which). Some clones in this sample may be carry-over from other donors' samples.

The sample holds a few counts of this clone. The chain carries TRBV7-6 and TRBJ2-5; no clear D. V shed 1 base and J shed 7 bases, with 13 bases lying between them. Germline CDR1 reads SGHVS; CDR2 reads FNYEAQ. The CDR3 has 14 amino acids. CDR3 DNA sequence: TGTGCCAGCAGCTTAGGATCCCTGGGTGGGACCCAGTACTTC. This codes for CASSLGSLGGTQYF. Complete variable domain (other parts from reference TRBV7-6 and TRBJ2-5): GAGVSQSPRYKVTKRGQDVALRCDPISGHVSLYWYRQALGQGPEFLTYFNYEAQQDKSGLPNDRFSAERPEGSISTLTIQRTEQRDSAMYRCASSLGSLGGTQYFGPGTRLLVL.

The rearrangement joins TRBV18 to TRBJ2-7, with 8 bases lining up with TRBD1. The DNA end lines up better with TRBJ2-5; the J call may be wrong. In germline, CDR1 is KGHSH, CDR2 LQKENI. The CDR3 sequence is 17 residues long. The CDR3 region has the DNA TGTGCCAGCTCACCACGGGGACAGGCGAGGTTTGGAGAGACCCAGTACTTC. Amino acid sequence: CASSPRGQARFGETQYF.

V gene TRBV12-3 or TRBV12-4 combines with J gene TRBJ1-1; D remains unclear. V gave up 0 bases and J gave up 6 bases, with 17 bases separating them. The CDR3 spans 16 residues. CDR3 sequence: CASSLANVGQSAEAFF. The DNA of the CDR3 is TGTGCCAGCAGTTTAGCGAATGTCGGCCAGAGCGCTGAAGCTTTCTTT.

This clone has a single count. In nucleotides, the CDR3 is TGTGCCAGCAGCTTAGACCGGGACAGGGGCACCGGGGAGCTGTTTTTT. Translating it yields CASSLDRDRGTGELFF. This chain uses TRBV11-2 with TRBJ2-2; 10 bases are shared with TRBD1. The trim removed 0 bases at V and 4 bases at J, leaving 2 bases unmatched. There are 16 residues in the CDR3. CDR1 SGHAT and CDR2 FQNNGV come from the germline V gene.

The chain combines TRBV5-1 with TRBJ2-7, with D perhaps matching TRBD1 (6 bases). Germline values: CDR1 SGHRS, CDR2 YFSETQ. Trimming removed 1 base from V and 5 bases from J, with 13 bases in between. The length of the CDR3 is 14 residues. CDR3 sequence: CASSLKQGLDEQYF. In DNA form, the CDR3 reads TGCGCCAGCAGCTTGAAACAGGGTCTGGACGAGCAGTACTTC.

V and J are TRBV30 and TRBJ1-4; TRBD1 is a possible D gene (6 bases). V lost 0 bases and J lost 7, with 12 bases in between. Germline CDR1 GTSNPN, CDR2 SVGIG (reference sequence). The CDR3 has 14 residues. The CDR3 sequence: CAWSVSGQSEKLFF. The CDR3, as DNA: TGTGCCTGGAGTGTCTCCGGACAGAGTGAAAAACTGTTTTTT.

By frequency in the sample, this clone is medium-sized. The chain joins TRBV24-1 to TRBJ1-2, with 10 bases lining up with TRBD1. The CDR3 extends over 20 amino acids. Germline loops: CDR1 KGHDR, CDR2 SFDVKD. The trim removed 0 bases at V and 2 bases at J, leaving 14 bases unmatched. The CDR3 nucleotides read TGTGCCACCAGTGATTTGGATACCCGGGACAGGGGAGGGAAAAACTATGGCTACACCTTC. This codes for CATSDLDTRDRGGKNYGYTF.

This rearrangement joins TRBV6-1 to TRBJ1-6, with D possibly matching TRBD1 (5 bases). The CDR3 totals 16 residues. Germline V lookup: CDR1 MNHNS, CDR2 SASEGT. V dropped 0 bases and J dropped 8 bases, with 14 bases sitting between them. The CDR3 loop is CASSEAPGRADSPLHF. The CDR3 DNA sequence: TGTGCCAGCAGTGAAGCCCCTGGCAGGGCGGATTCACCCCTCCACTTT.

The V call is TRBV5-1, the J call TRBJ2-7; either TRBD1 or TRBD2 may fit D (5 bases each). The CDR3 loop spans 16 amino acids. The V and J ends lost 0 bases and 2 bases respectively, with 15 bases between them. Per germline, CDR1 SGHRS and CDR2 YFSETQ. The CDR3 protein is CASSLVGAQGAYEQYF. The CDR3 nucleotides are TGCGCCAGCAGCTTGGTCGGGGCTCAAGGGGCCTACGAGCAGTACTTC.

The J gene is TRBJ1-6, the V gene TRBV20-1, with D maybe TRBD1 (5 bases). V lost 2 bases to trimming and J lost 7 bases, with 12 bases between them. The germline CDR1 and CDR2 sequences are DFQATT and SNEGSKA (reference sequence). CDR3 length: 14 residues. The CDR3 loop is CSARQGNSNSPLHF. For the CDR3, the DNA is TGCAGTGCTAGACAGGGAAATAGCAATTCACCCCTCCACTTT.

This clone was seen repeatedly, ten times or more. This sequence may be a read error, since a much larger clone differs from it by one base. The same CDR3 arises from other DNA sequences in this sample as well. V gene TRBV7-3 combines with J gene TRBJ2-5; TRBD2 aligns across 14 bases. This CDR3 spans 18 amino acids. The trim removed 6 bases at V and 5 bases at J, leaving 14 bases unmatched. CDR1 and CDR2 from the germline V gene are SGHTA and FQGTGA. In DNA form, the CDR3 reads TGTGCCAGCAGTTTCGTGTCGACTAGCGGGAGGGCCCAGGAGACCCAGTACTTC. Its protein is CASSFVSTSGRAQETQYF.

This clone was counted many times. A much bigger clone sits one base away, suggesting this may be a read error. The chain joins TRBV10-3 to TRBJ1-2; D not certain. Germline V gene sequence: CDR1 ENHRY, CDR2 SYGVKD. This CDR3 contains 13 residues. In DNA, the CDR3 is TGTGCCACCAGTGATCACGGAGCGGATGGCTACACCTTC. It is translated as CATSDHGADGYTF.

The chain employs TRBV6-1 and TRBJ1-2, with 8 bases aligning to TRBD1. The germline V gene encodes CDR1 MNHNS and CDR2 SASEGT. CDR3 length equals 15 residues. The V and J ends lost 3 bases and 4 bases, in that order; junction bases with no gene match: 7. The CDR3 spells CASSDTAGGSYGYTF. As DNA, the CDR3 is TGTGCCAGCAGTGACACGGCAGGGGGCAGCTATGGCTACACCTTC.

This clone appeared a few times. The rearrangement joins TRBV11-3 to TRBJ2-1; TRBD1 matches at 9 bases. The CDR3 contains 14 residues. Germline V gene data show CDR1 as SGHNT and CDR2 as YENEEA. V lost 7 bases, J lost 9 bases, and 10 bases stayed unmatched. The CDR3 DNA reads as TGTGCCAGCATCCCCGGGACAGGGAATAGTGAGCAGTTCTTC. Protein: CASIPGTGNSEQFF.

Ten or more counts support this clone. This may come from a read error, since a much larger clone is one base off. The chain recombines TRBV5-6 with TRBJ2-7; 8 bases fit TRBD2. The germline V gene encodes CDR1 SGHDT and CDR2 YYEEEE. The CDR3 has 15 amino acids. The CDR3 region has the DNA TGTGACAGCAGCGGGGGACAAACGTCTTACTACGAGCAGTACTTC. As protein: CDSSGGQTSYYEQYF.

This clone was seen many times. The chain carries TRBV10-3 and TRBJ2-1; the match to TRBD2 covers 14 bases. The CDR3 is made up of 20 amino acids. With 0 bases clipped from V and 9 bases from J, the junction kept 16 bases outside the gene matches. Germline CDR1 reads ENHRY; CDR2 reads SYGVKD. CDR3 sequence (DNA): TGTGCCATCAGTGAGTCGTCGACTAGCGGGAGGGCCTCGGTTCTAGGTGAGCAGTTCTTC. Amino acid sequence: CAISESSTSGRASVLGEQFF.

The genes are TRBV30 and TRBJ2-7; no firm D call. The CDR3 is 13 residues long. V was cut by 2 bases and J by 2 bases, with 10 bases left in between. Germline V CDR1 and CDR2: GTSNPN, SVGIG (reference sequence). The CDR3 loop reads CAWSPHKPYEQYF. CDR3 bases: TGTGCCTGGAGTCCACATAAACCCTACGAGCAGTACTTC. Full variable domain (rest looked up from reference TRBV30 and TRBJ2-7): SQTIHQWPATLVQPVGSPLSLECTVEGTSNPNLYWYRQAAGRGLQLLFYSVGIGQISSEVPQNLSASRPQDRQFILSSKKLLLSDSGFYLCAWSPHKPYEQYFGPGTRLTVT.

This clone is labeled as medium-sized. The same CDR3 is also encoded by other DNA sequences in this sample. The chain has TRBV5-5 and TRBJ2-7; D possibly matches TRBD1 or TRBD2 (5 bases each). Germline CDR1 is SGHKS and CDR2 is YYEKEE (reference sequence). Trimming removed 3 bases from V and 6 bases from J, with 10 bases in between. CDR3 length: 12 amino acids. The CDR3 protein is CASSSGPREQYF. The CDR3 nucleotides are TGTGCCAGCAGCTCGGGACCTCGCGAGCAGTACTTC.

The chain is built from TRBV5-1 and TRBJ2-1; D possibly corresponds to TRBD2 (6 bases). Trimming left V 0 bases short and J 0 bases short, with 16 bases between. CDR1 and CDR2 from the germline V gene are SGHRS and YFSETQ. CDR3 length: 18 residues. CDR3 sequence: CASSLVSSGYVSYNEQFF. CDR3 nucleotide sequence: TGCGCCAGCAGCTTGGTTAGTAGCGGCTACGTCTCCTACAATGAGCAGTTCTTC.

The chain combines TRBV20-1 with TRBJ1-3, with TRBD1 as a possible D gene (5 bases). The CDR3 is made up of 17 amino acids. From germline, CDR1 is DFQATT and CDR2 SNEGSKA (reference sequence). The V end was cut by 6 bases, the J end by 4 bases, with 25 bases between. CDR3 loop: CSAAQVSGFISGNTIYF. The CDR3 DNA reads TGCAGTGCAGCACAGGTTTCGGGTTTCATCTCGGGAAACACCATATATTTT.

Judged by abundance, this clone is medium-sized. This chain uses TRBV5-1 with TRBJ2-3; perhaps TRBD1 as D (5 bases). Germline CDR1 SGHRS, CDR2 YFSETQ. V was clipped by 5 bases and J by 2 bases, with 15 bases between them. The CDR3 is 15 amino acids. The CDR3 reads CASRRTQSFTDTQYF. The CDR3 DNA reads as TGCGCCAGCAGACGGACACAATCGTTCACAGATACGCAGTATTTT.

This clone was seen a few times. The V gene is TRBV28, the J gene TRBJ1-1; D possibly corresponds to TRBD1 (6 bases). CDR3 length: 15 residues. The ends were cut back, 5 bases at V and 1 base at J, with 14 bases in the middle. The germline gives CDR1 MDHEN, CDR2 SYDVKM. The CDR3 spells CASSPHGTPNTEAFF. The CDR3 coding sequence is TGTGCCAGCAGTCCCCATGGGACACCGAACACTGAAGCTTTCTTT.

This clone has just a few counts. The V call is TRBV30, the J call TRBJ2-7; no clear D gene. CDR3 length equals 12 residues. Trimming shortened V by 4 bases and J by 2 bases, and 9 bases separated the two germline ends. Germline CDR1 reads GTSNPN; CDR2 reads SVGIG (reference sequence). The DNA for the CDR3 is TGTGCCTGGAAAGGCGGAACCTACGAGCAGTACTTC. Protein: CAWKGGTYEQYF.

This clone was observed a single time. V and J are TRBV5-4 and TRBJ2-7; 16 bases line up with TRBD2. This CDR3 is 19 amino acids long. V lost 1 base and J lost 4; bases outside the gene matches: 11. Germline loops: CDR1 SGHNT, CDR2 YYREEE (reference sequence). In DNA form, the CDR3 reads TGTGCCAGCAGCTTGCGATTGGGACTAGCGGGAGGGCTCGGGTACGAGCAGTACTTC. This codes for CASSLRLGLAGGLGYEQYF.